These 28 T cell receptor beta chains originate from one sample sequenced in a study of T cell responses to AZD1222 COVID-19 vaccine. Repertoires were generated with immunoSEQ multiplex PCR, while TCRdb's copy carries only in-frame clones and drops some. Of about 120,000 clones in the sample, 70% to 90% were seen once. The input for sequencing was peripheral blood, taken 28 days after the second AZD1222 dose. These receptors were taken from an adult who received the AZD1222 COVID-19 vaccine.

This sequence joins TRBV4-1 and TRBJ1-3; D ambiguous. The CDR3 covers 14 residues. Looked up from germline, CDR1 is MGHRA and CDR2 is YSYEKL. V was shortened by 0 bases and J by 0 bases, with 3 bases between the two germline ends. CDR3 nucleotides: TGCGCCAGCAGCCAAGATGACTCTGGAAACACCATATATTTT. Protein: CASSQDDSGNTIYF.

A single count supports this clone. The CDR3 DNA is TGTGCCATCAGTGAGTCGACTTGGCGGGGGGGACGTGAGCAGTTCTTC. Protein product: CAISESTWRGGREQFF. The gene calls are TRBV10-3 and TRBJ2-1; 9 nucleotides align to TRBD2. The V and J ends lost 0 bases and 9 bases, in that order; junction bases with no gene match: 9. From germline, CDR1 is ENHRY and CDR2 SYGVKD. The CDR3 runs to 16 residues.

This clone is classed as medium-sized. The chain recombines TRBV20-1 with TRBJ2-5; perhaps TRBD1 as D (5 bases). V was trimmed by 3 bases and J by 4 bases, leaving 15 bases between them. The V gene's germline CDR1 is DFQATT and CDR2 SNEGSKA (reference sequence). The CDR3 has 14 residues. The CDR3 loop is CSASDGRETETQYF. The CDR3 DNA sequence: TGCAGTGCTAGTGATGGCAGGGAAACAGAGACCCAGTACTTC.

The chain joins TRBV5-4 to TRBJ2-1, with 14 bases aligning to TRBD2. Germline V gives CDR1 SGHNT, CDR2 YYREEE (reference sequence). This CDR3 comprises 17 residues. The V gene end was trimmed by 4 bases and the J gene end by 3 bases; junction bases not matched to a gene: 6. CDR3 region: CASSRTSGGPLYNEQFF. The CDR3 DNA sequence: TGTGCCAGCAGCCGGACTAGCGGGGGGCCCCTCTACAATGAGCAGTTCTTC.

The CDR3 loop reads CSGTEGGNEKLFF. CDR3 nucleotide sequence: TGCAGCGGCACGGAGGGGGGTAATGAAAAACTGTTTTTT. The chain recombines TRBV29-1 with TRBJ1-4; a possible D gene is TRBD1 (6 bases). Trimming cost V 7 bases and J 4 bases, with 13 bases left between them. The germline gives CDR1 SQVTM, CDR2 ANQGSEA. The CDR3 spans 13 residues.

This clone was recorded a few times. V usage is TRBV5-5 and J usage is TRBJ1-2; unclear D gene. The CDR3 covers 13 residues. Germline V CDR1 and CDR2: SGHKS, YYEKEE (reference sequence). V lost 0 bases and J lost 12, with 15 bases in between. CDR3 nucleotide sequence: TGTGCCAGCAGCTTGGCGGCCCAGGACGGGCACACCTTC. Translated: CASSLAAQDGHTF.

The rearrangement links TRBV19 to TRBJ2-7; 7 positions agree with TRBD1. This CDR3 comprises 13 residues. V gave up 7 bases and J gave up 1 base; unmatched junction bases: 4. Germline CDR1 LNHDA, CDR2 SQIVND (reference sequence). This CDR3 is CASMGQSSYEQYF. The CDR3 bases are TGTGCCAGTATGGGACAGTCATCCTACGAGCAGTACTTC.

The V and J genes are TRBV6-5 and TRBJ2-2, with no clear D. This CDR3 contains 14 residues. Trimming pared 0 bases from V and 5 bases from J, leaving 7 bases between. Germline values: CDR1 MNHEY, CDR2 SVGAGI. The chain's CDR3 is CASSYSIGTGELFF. The DNA of the CDR3 is TGTGCCAGCAGTTACTCGATCGGAACCGGGGAGCTGTTTTTT.

This clone was observed a single time. V gene TRBV19 combines with J gene TRBJ2-7; TRBD1 matches at 11 bases. With V trimmed by 3 bases and J by 2 bases, 3 bases remained unmatched. There are 15 residues in the CDR3. Germline CDR1 reads LNHDA; CDR2 reads SQIVND (reference sequence). This chain's CDR3 is CASSIQDRGPYEQYF. The CDR3 DNA reads as TGTGCCAGTAGTATTCAGGACAGGGGGCCCTACGAGCAGTACTTC.

This clone was seen only a few times. The chain carries TRBV4-3 and TRBJ2-2; TRBD1 aligns across 7 bases. The CDR3 covers 16 residues. Germline V gene data show CDR1 as LGHNA and CDR2 as YSLEER. J lost 3 bases, V lost 0 bases, and 4 bases had no gene match. The DNA of the CDR3 is TGCGCCAGCAGCCAAGATGCCCAGGGGGACACCGGGGAGCTGTTTTTT. Amino acids: CASSQDAQGDTGELFF.

The chain uses TRBV11-2 and TRBJ2-3, with D unresolved. The CDR3 has 13 amino acids. CDR1 and CDR2 from the germline V gene are SGHAT and FQNNGV. V shed 5 bases and J shed 6 bases, with 12 bases lying between them. CDR3 nucleotides: TGTGCCAGCAGCCCCGATCGGGTTGATACGCAGTATTTT. Encoded protein: CASSPDRVDTQYF.

The chain carries TRBV2 and TRBJ1-2, with D possibly being TRBD1 (5 bases). Germline-derived CDR1 and CDR2 are SNHLY and FYNNEI. The CDR3 sequence is 12 residues long. Trimming stripped 10 bases from V and 3 bases from J, with 12 bases between. The CDR3 sequence is CAIPQGDYGYTF. For the CDR3, the DNA is TGTGCCATCCCTCAGGGTGACTATGGCTACACCTTC.

The CDR3 DNA sequence: TGCGCCAGCAGCCCAGTGACTGGAAACACCATATATTTT. Protein product: CASSPVTGNTIYF. The chain joins TRBV5-1 to TRBJ1-3; D gene ambiguous. The CDR3 is made up of 13 amino acids. Germline V gene data show CDR1 as SGHRS and CDR2 as YFSETQ. V dropped 4 bases and J dropped 2 bases, with 7 bases sitting between them.

The chain employs TRBV6-2 or TRBV6-3 and TRBJ1-1; D is ambiguous. Between the trimmed V and J ends, which lost 5 bases and 5 bases, there was a span of 15 bases. Germline V gene sequence: CDR1 MNHEY, CDR2 SVGEGT. The CDR3 loop spans 14 amino acids. CDR3 sequence (DNA): TGTGCCAGCAGTCTGAACCTTGGGTATACTGAAGCTTTCTTT. It encodes CASSLNLGYTEAFF.

For the CDR3, the DNA is TGTGCTAAAGGGGGGAACAATCAGCCCCAGCATTTT. Its protein is CAKGGNNQPQHF. The rearrangement joins TRBV5-4 to TRBJ1-5; the D gene is possibly TRBD1 (6 bases). This CDR3 is built from 12 residues. Per the germline V gene, CDR1 is SGHNT and CDR2 is YYREEE (reference sequence).

J is TRBJ2-5 and V is TRBV10-1, with D possibly TRBD2 on 6 matching bases. The germline V gene encodes CDR1 WNHNN and CDR2 SYGVQD (reference sequence). The CDR3 is 13 amino acids. The V and J ends lost 3 bases and 5 bases respectively, with 10 bases between them. CDR3 bases: TGCGCCAGCAGTGACCCAGGGAGGGAGACCCAGTACTTC. Translating gives CASSDPGRETQYF.

The rearrangement joins TRBV12-3 or TRBV12-4 to TRBJ1-1; D is ambiguous. Trimming removed 1 base at V and 11 bases at J, with 11 bases between. The CDR3 has 12 residues. The CDR3 spells CASSLGYLGAFF. DNA of the CDR3: TGTGCCAGCAGTTTAGGTTATCTAGGGGCTTTCTTT.

This rearrangement joins TRBV28 to TRBJ2-1; TRBD2 agrees at 8 bases. The CDR3 spans 16 residues. The junction had 11 bases not matched to a gene; V was cut back by 6 bases and J by 4 bases. Germline V gene lookup returns CDR1 MDHEN and CDR2 SYDVKM. The DNA of the CDR3 is TGTGCCAGCAGCCACCTCGGCGCGGGGGGATACAATGAGCAGTTCTTC. Encoded protein: CASSHLGAGGYNEQFF.

V gene TRBV7-9 combines with J gene TRBJ2-1, with a tentative D call TRBD1 (5 bases). The CDR3 loop spans 13 amino acids. V gave up 2 bases and J gave up 10 bases, with 12 bases separating them. Germline loops: CDR1 SEHNR, CDR2 FQNEAQ (reference sequence). CDR3 in amino acids: CASSLSGAGEQFF. The CDR3, as DNA: TGTGCCAGCAGCTTAAGTGGGGCAGGAGAGCAGTTCTTC.

V gene TRBV6-5 combines with J gene TRBJ2-7, with TRBD1 matching over 7 bases. CDR1 and CDR2 from the germline V gene are MNHEY and SVGAGI. This CDR3 spans 14 amino acids. Trimming at V came to 5 bases and at J to 0 bases, leaving 4 bases not matched to a gene. The CDR3 region is CASSRGQSSYEQYF. CDR3 nucleotides: TGTGCCAGCAGTAGGGGACAGAGCTCCTACGAGCAGTACTTC.

V and J are TRBV28 and TRBJ1-2; 9 nucleotides line up with TRBD1. With 7 bases clipped from V and 8 bases from J, the junction kept 14 bases outside the gene matches. This CDR3 has 15 residues. From germline, CDR1 is MDHEN and CDR2 SYDVKM. CDR3 in amino acids: CASTKTGGVYEGYTF. CDR3 nucleotide sequence: TGTGCCAGCACCAAAACAGGGGGCGTCTATGAAGGCTACACCTTC.

The chain carries TRBV28 and TRBJ1-1; D might be TRBD1 (6 bases). The ends were cut back, 3 bases at V and 4 bases at J, with 12 bases in the middle. The CDR3 is 14 amino acids. The germline V gene encodes CDR1 MDHEN and CDR2 SYDVKM. The CDR3 is CASSLSGAATEAFF. CDR3 nucleotides: TGTGCCAGCAGTTTGTCAGGGGCGGCCACTGAAGCTTTCTTT.

The chain combines TRBV6-1 with TRBJ1-2; 9 bases fit TRBD1. The CDR3 is 14 amino acids. V was clipped by 3 bases and J by 4 bases; unmatched bases: 3. Per germline, CDR1 MNHNS and CDR2 SASEGT. CDR3 nucleotides: TGTGCCAGCAGTGATACAGGGGGCAGCTATGGCTACACCTTC. It translates to CASSDTGGSYGYTF.

The chain combines TRBV19 with TRBJ2-3; 8 bases are shared with TRBD1. Losses at the gene ends were 6 bases for V and 11 bases for J; bases not matched to a gene: 19. The CDR3 is 16 residues long. Germline CDR1 is LNHDA and CDR2 is SQIVND (reference sequence). The chain's CDR3 is CASSGGTGGPTLWQYF. For the CDR3, the DNA is TGTGCCAGTAGCGGCGGCACAGGGGGGCCTACGCTTTGGCAGTATTTT.

The chain has TRBV6-5 and TRBJ1-1; D may be TRBD1 (5 bases). The CDR3 is 15 residues long. V lost 0 bases, J lost 4 bases, and 12 bases lay in between. The germline V gene has CDR1 MNHEY and CDR2 SVGAGI. The CDR3 region is CASSYSTGLRTEAFF. The DNA for the CDR3 is TGTGCCAGCAGTTACTCGACGGGACTACGCACTGAAGCTTTCTTT.

The chain combines TRBV13 with TRBJ2-7, with a tentative D call TRBD1 (5 bases). The CDR3 has 13 amino acids. Germline V gene sequence: CDR1 PRHDT, CDR2 FYEKMQ (reference sequence). V was trimmed by 5 bases and J by 7 bases, leaving 15 bases between them. Written as DNA, the CDR3 is TGTGCCAGCAGCCCTCGCTGGGGCGGTGAGCAGTACTTC. It specifies CASSPRWGGEQYF.

The J gene is TRBJ1-1, the V gene TRBV28; 8 nucleotides agree with TRBD1. The CDR3 has 14 residues. V shed 8 bases and J 5 bases; nucleotides not matched to a gene: 10. Germline assignment: CDR1 MDHEN and CDR2 SYDVKM. CDR3 DNA: TGTGCCAGCGGCTCCAGGGGGCGCCTTACTGAAGCTTTCTTT. Amino acids: CASGSRGRLTEAFF.

This clone was detected once. J is TRBJ2-1 and V is TRBV27, with 9 positions matching TRBD1. V lost 3 bases and J lost 8; bases outside the gene matches: 8. CDR1 and CDR2 from the germline V gene are MNHEY and SMNVEV (reference sequence). This CDR3 contains 15 residues. The CDR3: CASSFSGQGFDEQFF. The DNA for the CDR3 is TGTGCCAGCAGTTTCTCGGGACAGGGTTTCGATGAGCAGTTCTTC.